This T cell receptor (beta chain) was sequenced for a study of blood T cell repertoires in COVID-19. Per the original methods: Reference gene primer amplification gave nucleated cell count estimates. TCRdb's table, derived via immunoSEQ multiplex PCR, lists solely in-frame clones and lacks some. From that table come the V and J calls and clone size; the DNA was used to work out D and trimming. This table holds hundreds of thousands of clones, 75% to 90% found once. This clone was counted a few times. Looked up from germline, CDR1 is MGHDK and CDR2 is SYGVNS. The CDR3 consists of 13 residues. V lost 4 bases and J lost 8, with 9 bases in between.

Sequencing input: peripheral blood. The TCR comes from a woman in her twenties or thirties with active or convalescent COVID-19. This sequence joins TRBV25-1 and TRBJ1-6; D unresolved. This CDR3 reads CASSGGNYSPLHF. The CDR3 bases are TGTGCCAGCAGTGGCGGGAATTATTCACCCCTCCACTTT. Drawing the rest from reference TRBV25-1 and TRBJ1-6, the complete variable domain is EADIYQTPRYLVIGTGKKITLECSQTMGHDKMYWYQQDPGMELHLIHYSYGVNSTEKGDLSSESTVSRIRTEHFPLTLESARPSHTSQYLCASSGGNYSPLHFGNGTRLTVT.